This entry features one T cell receptor beta chain sequence. This record belongs to a study of technical replicates of blood from a few donors. V lost 2 bases, J lost 3 bases, and 6 bases lay in between. The CDR3 contains 13 residues. CDR1 and CDR2 (germline): SGDLS, YYNGEE. TCRdb's copy holds only in-frame clones and misses some; the assay was immunoSEQ multiplex PCR. The sample lists approximately 73,000 clones, over 80% seen once, with 0.42% in the top ten. The origin of this receptor is a human donor in good health. The chain joins TRBV9 to TRBJ1-5; no clear D. Sequenced sample: T cells isolated from PBMCs. The CDR3 here is CASSVGLNQPQHF. DNA for the CDR3: TGTGCCAGCAGCGTCGGACTCAATCAGCCCCAGCATTTT. Supplemented by reference TRBV9 and TRBJ1-5, the full variable domain reads DSGVTQTPKHLITATGQRVTLRCSPRSGDLSVYWYQQSLDQGLQFLIQYYNGEERAKGNILERFSAQQFPDLHSELNLSSLELGDSALYFCASSVGLNQPQHFGDGTRLSIL.